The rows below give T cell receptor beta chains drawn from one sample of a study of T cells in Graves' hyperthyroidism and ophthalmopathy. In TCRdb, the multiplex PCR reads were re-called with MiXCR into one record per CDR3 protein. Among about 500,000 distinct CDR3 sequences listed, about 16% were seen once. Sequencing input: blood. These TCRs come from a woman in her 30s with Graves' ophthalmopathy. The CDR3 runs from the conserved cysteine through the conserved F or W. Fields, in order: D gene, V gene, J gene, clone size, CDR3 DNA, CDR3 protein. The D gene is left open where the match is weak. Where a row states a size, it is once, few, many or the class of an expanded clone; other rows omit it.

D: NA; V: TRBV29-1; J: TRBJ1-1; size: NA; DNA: TGCAGCGTTGAGACGGGTGAAGCTTTCTTT; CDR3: CSVETGEAFF
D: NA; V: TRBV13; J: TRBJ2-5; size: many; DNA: TGTGCCAGCAGCGCAGGTCTCGGGGCTCGGGGGACCCAGTACTTC; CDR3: CASSAGLGARGTQYF
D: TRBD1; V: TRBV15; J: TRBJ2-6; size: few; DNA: TGTGCCACCAGCACAGGGGGCTCTGGGGCCAACGTCCTGACTTTC; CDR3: CATSTGGSGANVLTF
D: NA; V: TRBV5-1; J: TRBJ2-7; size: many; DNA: TGCGCCAGCAGCCCCGAGACCCTGCCCTCCTACGAGCAGTACTTC; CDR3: CASSPETLPSYEQYF
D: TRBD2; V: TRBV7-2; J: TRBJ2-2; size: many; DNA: TGTGCCAGCAGCTTAGGGCCTAGCGGGAGTAACACCGGGGAGCTGTTTTTT; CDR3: CASSLGPSGSNTGELFF
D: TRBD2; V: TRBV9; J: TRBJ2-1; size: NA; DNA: TGTGCCAGCAGCGTGGGAGGGAGGGCCAAGGATGAGCAGTTCTTC; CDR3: CASSVGGRAKDEQFF
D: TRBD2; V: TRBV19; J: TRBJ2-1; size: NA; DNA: TGTGCCAGTAGTATGGGTATCTCCGGGGGGGAGCGAGACAATGAGCAGTTCTTC; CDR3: CASSMGISGGERDNEQFF
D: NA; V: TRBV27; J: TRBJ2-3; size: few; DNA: TGTGCCAGCAGTTTAAACCCCAGGGTAGGCACAGATACGCAGTATTTT; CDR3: CASSLNPRVGTDTQYF
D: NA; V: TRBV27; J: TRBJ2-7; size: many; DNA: TGTGCCAGCAGTTTTGTTGGCGAGCAGTACTTC; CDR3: CASSFVGEQYF
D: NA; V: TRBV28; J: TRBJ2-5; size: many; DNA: TGTGCCAGCGGTGGAGCGAAAGAGACCCAGTACTTC; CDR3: CASGGAKETQYF
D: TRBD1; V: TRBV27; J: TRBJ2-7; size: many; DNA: TGTGCCAGCAGTCCCGGGACAGGGCCCTCCGAGCAGTACTTC; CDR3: CASSPGTGPSEQYF
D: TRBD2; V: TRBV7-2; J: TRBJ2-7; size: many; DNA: TGTGCCAGCAGCTTTCCCGGACTAGTCAACTACGAGCAGTACTTC; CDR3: CASSFPGLVNYEQYF
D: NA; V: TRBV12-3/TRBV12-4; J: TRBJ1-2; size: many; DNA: TGTGCCAGCAGTGTCGGTCAGGGAACGCGTGGCTACACCTTC; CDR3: CASSVGQGTRGYTF
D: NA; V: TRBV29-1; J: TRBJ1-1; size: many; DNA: TGCAGCGTACAGGGCCCGAACACTGAAGCTTTCTTT; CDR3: CSVQGPNTEAFF
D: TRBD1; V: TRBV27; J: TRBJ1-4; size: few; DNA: TGTGCCAGCAGCCCCGGGACAGTCTATGAAAAACTGTTTTTT; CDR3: CASSPGTVYEKLFF
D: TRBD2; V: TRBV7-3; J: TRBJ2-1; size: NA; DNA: TGTGCCAGCAGCTTATCGGCTCCGGCTAGCGGGAGTGTTCTGTTCTTC; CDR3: CASSLSAPASGSVLFF
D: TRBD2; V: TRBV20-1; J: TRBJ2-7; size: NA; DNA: TGCAGTGCTGGACTTAGCGGGAGCTCCTACGAGCAGTACTTC; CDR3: CSAGLSGSSYEQYF
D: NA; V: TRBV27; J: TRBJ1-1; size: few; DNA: TGTGCCAGCAGTTTATTGATGGGTTCCTGGGAAGGTTTCGAGGGGGCTTTCTTT; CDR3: CASSLLMGSWEGFEGAFF
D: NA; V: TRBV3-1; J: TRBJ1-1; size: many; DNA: TGTGCCAGCAGCCAAGTGCAAGGGGGGAAGCAAGCTTTCTTT; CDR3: CASSQVQGGKQAFF
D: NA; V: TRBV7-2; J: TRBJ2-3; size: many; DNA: TGTGCCAGCAGTGGACGGGGCCTCACAGATACGCAGTATTTT; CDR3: CASSGRGLTDTQYF
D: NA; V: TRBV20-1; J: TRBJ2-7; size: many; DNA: TGCAGTGCTAGAGGTGCGTGGCCAGCCTACGAGCAGTACTTC; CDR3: CSARGAWPAYEQYF
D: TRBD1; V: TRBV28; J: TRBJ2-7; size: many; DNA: TGTGCCAGCAGTTCACGAGGAAGGACAGGGGTGGACGAGCAGTACTTC; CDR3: CASSSRGRTGVDEQYF
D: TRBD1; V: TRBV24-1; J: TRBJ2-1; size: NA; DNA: TGTGCCACCAGTGATTGGGCGGGACAGGGGTTCAATGAGCAGTTCTTC; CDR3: CATSDWAGQGFNEQFF
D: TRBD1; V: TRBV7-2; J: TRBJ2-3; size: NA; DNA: TGTGCCAGCAGTCCAGGGACAGATACGCAGTGTTTT; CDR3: CASSPGTDTQCF
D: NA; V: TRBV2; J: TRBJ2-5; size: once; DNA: TGTGCCAGCAGTGAAGTTTCAGAGACCCAGTACTTC; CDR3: CASSEVSETQYF
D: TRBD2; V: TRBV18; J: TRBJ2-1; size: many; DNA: TGTGCCAGCTCACCCGGCGGGGGGGTAAATGAGCAGTTCTTC; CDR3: CASSPGGGVNEQFF
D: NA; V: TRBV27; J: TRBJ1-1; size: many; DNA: TGTGCCAGCAGCTGGGAAATGAACACTGAAGCTTTCTTT; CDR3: CASSWEMNTEAFF